Shown below are 25 T cell receptor beta chains from a single sample sequenced in a study of blood T cell repertoires in COVID-19. Here immunoSEQ multiplex PCR was the method, and the copy in TCRdb shows in-frame clones only, minus some. The table includes about 300,000 clones, around 86% detected once. Sequenced sample: peripheral blood. The receptor source for this set is a man between 70 and 80 years old with acute or convalescent COVID-19.

The chain has TRBV28 and TRBJ1-4, with a tentative D call TRBD1 (6 bases). Deletions cut 6 bases from V and 12 bases from J, with 20 bases between. Germline assignment: CDR1 MDHEN and CDR2 SYDVKM. The CDR3 runs 14 residues. The CDR3, as DNA: TGTGCCAGCAGAGTAAACAGGGTCTCATCGGAACTGTTTTTT. As protein: CASRVNRVSSELFF.

J is TRBJ1-6 and V is TRBV15, with D possibly TRBD1 on 5 matching bases. This CDR3 has 15 amino acids. V was pared by 0 bases and J by 9 bases, with 12 bases between. Germline lookup yields CDR1 LNHNV and CDR2 YYDKDF (reference sequence). CDR3 DNA sequence: TGTGCCACCAGCAGAGATCCGGGGGTACCTTCACCCCTCCACTTT. Its protein product is CATSRDPGVPSPLHF.

This clone came up once. The chain joins TRBV12-3 or TRBV12-4 to TRBJ2-5, with D uncertain. This CDR3 comprises 13 residues. The V gene lost 8 bases and the J gene lost 1 base, with 11 bases spanning the gap. In DNA form, the CDR3 reads TGTGCCAGCTCCTATAGTGGCCAAGAGACCCAGTACTTC. It encodes CASSYSGQETQYF.

The rearrangement joins TRBV10-3 to TRBJ2-3; 7 bases are shared with TRBD2. The V gene's germline CDR1 is ENHRY and CDR2 SYGVKD. This CDR3 spans 14 amino acids. The V and J ends lost 7 bases and 2 bases, in that order; junction bases with no gene match: 6. The CDR3 nucleotides are TGTGCCATCAAGGGGACTACCAACACAGATACGCAGTATTTT. This gives the protein CAIKGTTNTDTQYF.

This clone was picked up a small number of times. This chain joins TRBV6-5 and TRBJ1-1; D might be TRBD1 (5 bases). V was trimmed by 0 bases and J by 1 base, leaving 9 bases between them. This CDR3 contains 15 residues. Germline V gives CDR1 MNHEY, CDR2 SVGAGI. As DNA, the CDR3 is TGTGCCAGCAGTTACTCCCCGACAGCGAACACTGAAGCTTTCTTT. Translated: CASSYSPTANTEAFF.

V is TRBV18 and J is TRBJ1-1, with 8 nucleotides matching TRBD1. Trimming at V came to 6 bases and at J to 3 bases, leaving 3 bases not matched to a gene. CDR3 length: 13 amino acids. The germline CDR1 and CDR2 sequences are KGHSH and LQKENI. The CDR3 protein is CASSDRVDTEAFF. The CDR3 DNA reads as TGTGCCAGCTCGGACAGGGTGGACACTGAAGCTTTCTTT.

The genes are TRBV19 and TRBJ2-1; tentative D call: TRBD1 (5 bases). CDR1 is LNHDA, CDR2 SQIVND, per germline (reference sequence). This CDR3 region has 14 residues. The germline V and J ends were trimmed by 6 bases and 2 bases, with 11 bases remaining between them. The CDR3 loop is CASRGRVPYNEQFF. The CDR3 DNA is TGTGCCAGTAGGGGCAGGGTCCCCTACAATGAGCAGTTCTTC. Filled out from reference TRBV19 and TRBJ2-1, the complete variable domain reads DGGITQSPKYLFRKEGQNVTLSCEQNLNHDAMYWYRQDPGQGLRLIYYSQIVNDFQKGDIAEGYSVSREKKESFPLTVTSAQKNPTAFYLCASRGRVPYNEQFFGPGTRLTVL.

This chain connects TRBV15 to TRBJ2-5; D uncertain. The CDR3 has 15 residues. Per germline, CDR1 LNHNV and CDR2 YYDKDF (reference sequence). With 0 bases removed from V and 6 bases from J, the gap between germline ends came to 14 bases. CDR3: CATSRDRLGAKTQYF. The CDR3 nucleotides read TGTGCCACCAGCAGAGATCGGCTAGGAGCTAAGACCCAGTACTTC.

This chain connects TRBV18 to TRBJ2-5; 7 bases agree with TRBD1. The V gene's germline CDR1 is KGHSH and CDR2 LQKENI. J was trimmed by 4 bases and V by 4 bases; bases with no gene match: 3. The CDR3 runs to 13 residues. The chain's CDR3 is CASSQGARETQYF. The CDR3 DNA reads TGTGCCAGCTCACAGGGGGCAAGAGAGACCCAGTACTTC.

This rearrangement joins TRBV7-9 to TRBJ1-1; D is unresolved. The length of the CDR3 is 12 residues. CDR1 and CDR2 from the germline V gene are SEHNR and FQNEAQ (reference sequence). Deletions cut 0 bases from V and 7 bases from J, with 6 bases between. In DNA form, the CDR3 reads TGTGCCAGCAGCTTAGCTGCGGTTGAAGCTTTCTTT. This codes for CASSLAAVEAFF. The variable domain in full, with the rest retrieved from reference TRBV7-9 and TRBJ1-1, is DTGVSQNPRHKITKRGQNVTFRCDPISEHNRLYWYRQTLGQGPEFLTYFQNEAQLEKSRLLSDRFSAERPKGSFSTLEIQRTEQGDSAMYLCASSLAAVEAFFGQGTRLTVV.

The chain carries TRBV28 and TRBJ2-7; 7 bases are shared with TRBD2. Germline V lookup: CDR1 MDHEN, CDR2 SYDVKM. The CDR3 covers 17 residues. V was clipped by 6 bases and J by 3 bases; unmatched bases: 17. CDR3 sequence: CASRDGIGGRLDYEQYF. The CDR3 DNA reads TGTGCCAGCAGGGATGGGATTGGCGGGAGACTGGACTACGAGCAGTACTTC.

The chain is built from TRBV19 and TRBJ1-2; 9 nucleotides line up with TRBD1. CDR3 size: 16 residues. Germline V gives CDR1 LNHDA, CDR2 SQIVND (reference sequence). Germline trimming cut 6 bases from V and 4 bases from J; bases unmatched to any gene: 12. CDR3 sequence: CASRRKTGTGTYGYTF. The CDR3 bases are TGTGCCAGTAGACGGAAAACCGGGACAGGGACCTATGGCTACACCTTC. The entire variable domain, with the rest obtained from reference TRBV19 and TRBJ1-2, is as follows: DGGITQSPKYLFRKEGQNVTLSCEQNLNHDAMYWYRQDPGQGLRLIYYSQIVNDFQKGDIAEGYSVSREKKESFPLTVTSAQKNPTAFYLCASRRKTGTGTYGYTFGSGTRLTVV.

This clone was observed a few times. This chain links TRBV5-1 with TRBJ2-2, with TRBD1 matching 7 bases. Trimming at V came to 3 bases and at J to 5 bases, leaving 7 bases not matched to a gene. CDR1 SGHRS and CDR2 YFSETQ come from the germline V gene. The CDR3 runs 15 residues. DNA for the CDR3: TGCGCCAGCAGCTCGTCCCGGGACAGTACCGGGGAGCTGTTTTTT. Its translation is CASSSSRDSTGELFF.

The genes are TRBV27 and TRBJ1-5; no reliable D call. The length of the CDR3 is 14 residues. Deletions cut 2 bases from V and 10 bases from J, with 15 bases between. The germline V gene has CDR1 MNHEY and CDR2 SMNVEV (reference sequence). The CDR3 loop reads CASSLTWRGQPQHF. CDR3 coding DNA: TGTGCCAGCAGTTTAACGTGGCGCGGTCAACCCCAGCATTTT.

The gene calls are TRBV7-9 and TRBJ1-6; D is possibly TRBD1 (6 bases). The V end lost 2 bases, the J end lost 10 bases, and 18 bases lay between the germline ends. The germline V gene encodes CDR1 SEHNR and CDR2 FQNEAQ (reference sequence). The CDR3 is made up of 16 amino acids. This CDR3 is CASSLKFRGAISPLHF. The CDR3 DNA reads as TGTGCCAGCAGCTTAAAGTTTCGGGGGGCAATATCACCCCTCCACTTT.

The chain combines TRBV19 with TRBJ1-4; a possible D gene is TRBD1 (6 bases). V was pared by 6 bases and J by 8 bases, with 10 bases between. CDR3 length: 12 residues. Per germline, CDR1 LNHDA and CDR2 SQIVND (reference sequence). Here the CDR3 DNA reads TGTGCCAGTAGCAGACAGGACGAAAAACTGTTTTTT. It codes for CASSRQDEKLFF.

The CDR3 sequence: CASSSTGGNYGYTF. The CDR3 nucleotides read TGTGCCAGCAGTTCTACAGGGGGGAACTATGGCTACACCTTC. The rearrangement joins TRBV28 to TRBJ1-2; TRBD1 aligns across 8 bases. Germline V lookup: CDR1 MDHEN, CDR2 SYDVKM. CDR3 size: 14 residues. The V gene end was trimmed by 4 bases and the J gene end by 2 bases; junction bases not matched to a gene: 3.

This chain links TRBV23-1 with TRBJ2-7; D is uncertain. TRBV23-1 carries the ORF label, with uncertain function. This CDR3 is 16 amino acids long. Trimming left V 2 bases short and J 3 bases short, with 17 bases between. CDR3 sequence reads: CASSQPPSPRGYEQYF. The CDR3 coding sequence is TGCGCCAGCAGTCAACCCCCCTCCCCACGCGGCTACGAGCAGTACTTC.

In DNA form, the CDR3 reads TGTGCCAGCAGTTTATATGGCCCACCAGGGGGGTTCGAGCAGTACTTC. Protein: CASSLYGPPGGFEQYF. The rearrangement links TRBV27 to TRBJ2-7, with D perhaps TRBD1 (7 bases). The CDR3 extends over 16 amino acids. V was pared by 1 base and J by 6 bases, with 19 bases between. Per germline, CDR1 MNHEY and CDR2 SMNVEV (reference sequence).

This chain joins TRBV5-5 and TRBJ2-3; D perhaps matches TRBD1 (7 bases). The germline gives CDR1 SGHKS, CDR2 YYEKEE (reference sequence). The CDR3 is made up of 16 amino acids. V was trimmed by 2 bases and J by 3 bases, leaving 16 bases between them. This chain's CDR3 is CASSFAATGRTDTQYF. CDR3 DNA sequence: TGTGCCAGCAGCTTTGCCGCGACAGGGAGGACAGATACGCAGTATTTT.

The gene calls are TRBV7-9 and TRBJ2-7; D not certain. This CDR3 has 15 residues. Per germline, CDR1 SEHNR and CDR2 FQNEAQ (reference sequence). The ends were cut back, 5 bases at V and 0 bases at J, with 14 bases in the middle. The CDR3 loop is CASSGGYNSSYEQYF. The CDR3 DNA follows: TGTGCCAGCAGCGGCGGCTATAATAGCTCCTACGAGCAGTACTTC. The variable domain in full, with the rest retrieved from reference TRBV7-9 and TRBJ2-7, is DTGVSQNPRHKITKRGQNVTFRCDPISEHNRLYWYRQTLGQGPEFLTYFQNEAQLEKSRLLSDRFSAERPKGSFSTLEIQRTEQGDSAMYLCASSGGYNSSYEQYFGPGTRLTVT.

The rearrangement uses TRBV11-2 and TRBJ1-5; possibly TRBD1 for D (5 bases). CDR1 is SGHAT, CDR2 FQNNGV, per germline. The CDR3 is made up of 17 amino acids. The V gene lost 3 bases and the J gene lost 0 bases, with 15 bases spanning the gap. CDR3 coding DNA: TGTGCCAGCAGCTTGGGCAGGGTGGGGAATAGCAATCAGCCCCAGCATTTT. It yields the protein CASSLGRVGNSNQPQHF.

J is TRBJ1-5 and V is TRBV3-1 (or the pseudogene TRBV3-2), with 8 bases identical to TRBD1. From germline, CDR1 is LGHDT and CDR2 YNNKEL (reference sequence). The CDR3 is 15 amino acids. V gave up 5 bases and J gave up 3 bases; unmatched junction bases: 6. The CDR3 spells CASSSADRANQPQHF. Written as DNA, the CDR3 is TGTGCCAGCAGCTCTGCGGACAGGGCCAATCAGCCCCAGCATTTT.

This chain links TRBV6-5 with TRBJ1-2; perhaps TRBD1 as D (5 bases). The CDR3 contains 14 residues. Germline loops: CDR1 MNHEY, CDR2 SVGAGI. The V and J ends lost 10 bases and 3 bases respectively, with 18 bases between them. Here the CDR3 reads CATWTLREDYGYTF. In DNA form, the CDR3 reads TGTGCCACCTGGACTCTCAGGGAGGACTATGGCTACACCTTC.

V usage is TRBV11-2 and J usage is TRBJ1-4; TRBD1 aligns across 9 bases. This CDR3 region has 14 residues. Germline trimming cut 4 bases from V and 5 bases from J; bases unmatched to any gene: 2. Looked up from germline, CDR1 is SGHAT and CDR2 is FQNNGV. CDR3 in DNA: TGTGCCAGCAGCTCCGGGACAGGGAATGAAAAACTGTTTTTT. It yields the protein CASSSGTGNEKLFF.